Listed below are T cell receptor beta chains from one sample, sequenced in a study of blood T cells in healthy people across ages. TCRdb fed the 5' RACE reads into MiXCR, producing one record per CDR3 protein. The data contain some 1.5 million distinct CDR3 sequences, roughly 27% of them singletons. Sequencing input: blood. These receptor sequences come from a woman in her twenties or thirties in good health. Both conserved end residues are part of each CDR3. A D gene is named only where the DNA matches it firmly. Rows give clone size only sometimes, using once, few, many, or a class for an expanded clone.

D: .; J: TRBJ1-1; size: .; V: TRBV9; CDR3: CASSVTGLNTEAFF; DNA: TGTGCCAGCAGCGTGACCGGATTGAACACTGAAGCTTTCTTT
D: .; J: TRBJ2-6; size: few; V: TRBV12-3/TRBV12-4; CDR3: CASFKGERSGANVLTF; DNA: TGTGCCAGCTTTAAGGGGGAGCGCTCTGGGGCCAACGTCCTGACTTTC
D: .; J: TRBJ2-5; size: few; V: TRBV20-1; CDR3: CSASRGTKGETQYF; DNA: TGCAGTGCTAGTAGGGGGACAAAGGGAGAGACCCAGTACTTC
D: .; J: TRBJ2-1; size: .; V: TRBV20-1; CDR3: CSARVDKGSSYNEQFF; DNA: TGCAGTGCTAGAGTGGATAAGGGGAGTTCCTACAATGAGCAGTTCTTC
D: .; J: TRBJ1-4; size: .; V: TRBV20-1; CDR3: CSVINREKLFF; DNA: TGCAGTGTTATAAACAGGGAGAAACTGTTTTTT
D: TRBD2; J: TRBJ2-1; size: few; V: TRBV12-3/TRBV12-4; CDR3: CASRELAGGDNEQFF; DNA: TGTGCCAGCAGGGAACTAGCGGGAGGGGACAATGAGCAGTTCTTC
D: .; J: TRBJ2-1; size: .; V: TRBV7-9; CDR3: CASSLSTFNEQFF; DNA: TGTGCCAGCAGCTTGTCTACTTTCAATGAGCAGTTCTTC
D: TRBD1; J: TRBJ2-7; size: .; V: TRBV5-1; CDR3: CASSPSGGTGGNEQYF; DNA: TGCGCCAGCAGCCCCTCGGGGGGGACAGGGGGCAATGAGCAGTACTTC
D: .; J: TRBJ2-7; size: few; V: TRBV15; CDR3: CATRGGTHEQYF; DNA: TGTGCCACCAGGGGGGGCACCCACGAGCAGTACTTC
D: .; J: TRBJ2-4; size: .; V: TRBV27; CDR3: CALKEHNPRGVQYF; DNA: TGTGCCCTAAAGGAGCATAACCCACGGGGCGTGCAGTACTTC
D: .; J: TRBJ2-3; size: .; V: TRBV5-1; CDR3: CASSPPLGDTQYF; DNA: TGCGCCAGCAGCCCACCCCTAGGGGATACGCAGTATTTT
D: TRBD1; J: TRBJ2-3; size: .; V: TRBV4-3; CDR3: CASSPRWTGWTDTQYF; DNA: TGCGCCAGCAGCCCCCGGTGGACAGGGTGGACAGATACGCAGTATTTT
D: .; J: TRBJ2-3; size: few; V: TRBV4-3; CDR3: CASSQYVSDTQYF; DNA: TGCGCCAGCAGCCAATACGTATCAGATACGCAGTATTTT
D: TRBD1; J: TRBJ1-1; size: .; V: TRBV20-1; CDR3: CSARFRDRGMNTEAFF; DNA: TGCAGTGCTAGATTCCGGGACAGGGGAATGAACACTGAAGCTTTCTTT
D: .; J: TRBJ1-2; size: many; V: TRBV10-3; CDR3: CAISDPAGGLDYGYTF; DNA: TGTGCCATCAGTGACCCAGCTGGAGGTTTAGACTATGGCTACACCTTC
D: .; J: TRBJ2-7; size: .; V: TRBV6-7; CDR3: CASTDYEQYF; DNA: TGTGCCAGCACCGACTACGAGCAGTACTTC
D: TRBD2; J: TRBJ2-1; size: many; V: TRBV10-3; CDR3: CAISPVVAGAAYNEQFF; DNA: TGTGCCATCAGCCCTGTGGTAGCGGGAGCCGCCTACAATGAGCAGTTCTTC
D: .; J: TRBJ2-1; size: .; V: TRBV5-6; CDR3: CASSFRGSAYNEQFF; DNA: TGTGCCAGCAGCTTTAGAGGCAGTGCCTACAATGAGCAGTTCTTC
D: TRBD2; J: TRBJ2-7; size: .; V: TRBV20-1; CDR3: CSARGGTSGSFEQYF; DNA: TGCAGTGCTAGAGGCGGGACTAGCGGGAGTTTTGAGCAGTACTTC
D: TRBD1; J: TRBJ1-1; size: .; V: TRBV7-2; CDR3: CASSPSGTGRVNTEAFF; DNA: TGTGCCAGCAGCCCCTCCGGGACAGGGAGGGTGAACACTGAAGCTTTCTTT
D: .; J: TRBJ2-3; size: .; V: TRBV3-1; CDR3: CASSQFQDTQYF; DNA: TGTGCCAGCAGCCAGTTTCAAGATACGCAGTATTTT
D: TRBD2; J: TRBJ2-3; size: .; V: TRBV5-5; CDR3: CASSRIAGGNTDTQYF; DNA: TGTGCCAGCAGCCGCATAGCGGGGGGGAACACAGATACGCAGTATTTT
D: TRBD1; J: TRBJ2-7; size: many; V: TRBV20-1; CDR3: CSASMGQGDYEQYF; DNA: TGCAGTGCTAGCATGGGACAGGGGGACTACGAGCAGTACTTC
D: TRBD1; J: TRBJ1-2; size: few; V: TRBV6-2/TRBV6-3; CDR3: CAGTTYRGGRHYGYTF; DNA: TGTGCCGGCACCACCTACAGGGGAGGACGCCACTATGGCTACACCTTC
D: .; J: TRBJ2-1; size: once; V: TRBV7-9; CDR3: CASSSPASGCRVGVTEQFF; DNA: TGTGCCAGCAGCTCACCGGCCTCAGGGTGCAGGGTAGGAGTGACTGAGCAGTTCTTC
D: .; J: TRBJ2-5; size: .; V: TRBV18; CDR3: CASSPRFLETQYF; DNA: TGTGCCAGCTCACCACGATTCTTAGAGACCCAGTACTTC
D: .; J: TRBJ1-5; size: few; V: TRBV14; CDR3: CARPRTGSIDNQPQHF; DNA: TGTGCCAGGCCGAGAACGGGCTCGATTGACAATCAGCCCCAGCATTTT
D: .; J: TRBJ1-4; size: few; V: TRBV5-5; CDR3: CASSLGGHANEKLFF; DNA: TGTGCCAGCAGCTTGGGAGGACACGCTAATGAAAAACTGTTTTTT
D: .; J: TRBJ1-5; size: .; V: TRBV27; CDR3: CASSLIPPAESNQPQHF; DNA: TGTGCCAGCAGTTTGATCCCGCCGGCAGAAAGCAATCAGCCCCAGCATTTT
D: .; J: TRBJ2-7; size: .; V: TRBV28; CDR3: CASTPANGVSYEQYF; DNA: TGTGCCAGCACCCCGGCGAATGGCGTTTCCTACGAGCAGTACTTC
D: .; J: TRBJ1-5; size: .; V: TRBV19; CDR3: CASSINEGSDQPQHF; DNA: TGTGCCAGTAGTATTAACGAGGGGAGCGATCAGCCCCAGCATTTT
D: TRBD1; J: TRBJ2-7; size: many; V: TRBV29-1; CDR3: CSVSTGREQYF; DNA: TGCAGCGTTTCGACAGGGAGAGAGCAGTACTTC
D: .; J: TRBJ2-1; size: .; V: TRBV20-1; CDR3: CSATEWPGGLYNEQFF; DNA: TGCAGTGCCACAGAGTGGCCGGGGGGCCTCTACAATGAGCAGTTCTTC
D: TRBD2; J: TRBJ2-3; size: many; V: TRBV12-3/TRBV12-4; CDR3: CASSSQTSGSTDTQYF; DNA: TGTGCCAGCAGTTCTCAGACTAGCGGTAGCACAGATACGCAGTATTTT
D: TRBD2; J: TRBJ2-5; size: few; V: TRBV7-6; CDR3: CASSQLADLGTQYF; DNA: TGTGCCAGCAGTCAGCTAGCGGACCTGGGGACCCAGTACTTC
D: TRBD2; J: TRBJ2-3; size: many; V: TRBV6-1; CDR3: CASSPSSGGLTDTQYF; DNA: TGTGCCAGCAGCCCCTCTAGCGGGGGACTCACAGATACGCAGTATTTT
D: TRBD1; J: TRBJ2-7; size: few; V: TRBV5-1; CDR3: CASSFSGQVNYEQYF; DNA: TGCGCCAGCAGCTTTTCGGGACAGGTGAACTACGAGCAGTACTTC
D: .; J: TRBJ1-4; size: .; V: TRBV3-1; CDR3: CASSQDLEGPTNEKLFF; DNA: TGTGCCAGCAGCCAAGACCTCGAGGGGCCAACTAATGAAAAACTGTTTTTT
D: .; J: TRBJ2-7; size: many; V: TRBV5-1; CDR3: CASSLSPDQYEQYF; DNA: TGCGCCAGCAGCTTGTCGCCAGACCAATACGAGCAGTACTTC
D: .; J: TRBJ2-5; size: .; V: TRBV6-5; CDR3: CASSPFAGKETQYF; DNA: TGTGCCAGCAGCCCGTTCGCCGGGAAAGAGACCCAGTACTTC
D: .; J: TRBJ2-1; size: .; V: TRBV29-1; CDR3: CSVAFSNEQFF; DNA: TGCAGCGTTGCATTTTCCAATGAGCAGTTCTTC
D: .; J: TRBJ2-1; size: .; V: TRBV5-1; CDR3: CASSLSSQNEQFF; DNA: TGCGCCAGCAGCTTGTCTTCGCAGAATGAGCAGTTCTTC
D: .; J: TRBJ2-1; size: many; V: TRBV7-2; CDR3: CASSGEIMGVQFF; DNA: TGTGCCAGCAGCGGAGAGATAATGGGGGTGCAGTTCTTC
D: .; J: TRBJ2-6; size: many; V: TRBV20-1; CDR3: CSARDRRTGANVLTF; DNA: TGCAGTGCTAGAGATAGGAGAACTGGGGCCAACGTCCTGACTTTC
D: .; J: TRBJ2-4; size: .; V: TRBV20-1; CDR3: CSAQNPGSGENIQYF; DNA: TGCAGTGCTCAGAACCCCGGGTCGGGGGAAAACATTCAGTACTTC
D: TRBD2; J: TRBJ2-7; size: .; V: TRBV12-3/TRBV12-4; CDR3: CASRGTDGTSSWGHEQYF; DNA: TGTGCCAGCAGAGGGACCGACGGGACTAGCAGCTGGGGACATGAGCAGTACTTC
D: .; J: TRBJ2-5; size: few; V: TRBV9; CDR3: CASSELGVGETQYF; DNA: TGTGCCAGCAGCGAGCTAGGAGTTGGAGAGACCCAGTACTTC
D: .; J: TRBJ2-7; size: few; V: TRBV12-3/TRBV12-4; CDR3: CASSVKEGYEQYF; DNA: TGTGCCAGCAGTGTGAAAGAAGGCTACGAGCAGTACTTC
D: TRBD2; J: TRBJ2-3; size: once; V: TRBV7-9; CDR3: CASKPSGGAPDTQYF; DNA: TGTGCCAGCAAGCCGAGCGGGGGGGCCCCAGATACGCAGTATTTT